These T cell receptor beta chains were read from a single sample in a study of response to subunit inactivated influenza vaccine. TCRdb fed the RT-PCR reads into MiXCR, producing one record per CDR3 protein. Here the sample spans roughly 180,000 distinct CDR3 sequences, roughly 8.7% being singletons. This material consisted of non-naive T cells sorted from PBMCs, taken on the day of vaccination. These receptor sequences come from a man aged 50 to 60 who received an inactivated influenza vaccine. The CDR3 runs from the conserved cysteine through the conserved F or W. The D gene is left open where the match is weak. Clone size is stated in some rows and not others, as once, few, many or a class when expanded.

size | D | J | V | CDR3 | DNA
many | NA | TRBJ1-1 | TRBV15 | CATSRAVGGEAFF | TGTGCCACCAGCCGGGCGGTCGGGGGTGAAGCTTTCTTT
NA | NA | TRBJ1-1 | TRBV6-2/TRBV6-3 | CASSYPFKLIGWVNTEAFF | TGTGCCAGCAGTTACCCCTTCAAGCTCATCGGATGGGTGAACACTGAAGCTTTCTTT
NA | NA | TRBJ2-5 | TRBV5-6 | CTSSSEETQYF | TGTACCAGCAGTTCGGAAGAGACCCAGTACTTC
few | TRBD1 | TRBJ2-2 | TRBV27 | CASSAGTGVTGELFF | TGTGCCAGCAGTGCCGGGACAGGGGTCACCGGGGAGCTGTTTTTT
few | NA | TRBJ2-7 | TRBV20-1 | CSAFSGSATYEQYF | TGCAGTGCTTTCTCGGGGTCCGCGACCTACGAGCAGTACTTC
NA | NA | TRBJ2-5 | TRBV27 | CASSLVGLEETQYF | TGTGCCAGCAGTTTAGTAGGGTTAGAGGAGACCCAGTACTTC
few | TRBD2 | TRBJ2-3 | TRBV29-1 | CSVGGGGTSGRTDTQYF | TGCAGCGTTGGCGGGGGGGGGACTAGCGGGAGGACAGATACGCAGTATTTT
few | NA | TRBJ2-5 | TRBV7-2 | CASSHPPLGTQYF | TGTGCCAGCAGCCATCCCCCTCTTGGGACCCAGTACTTC
many | TRBD2 | TRBJ2-1 | TRBV20-1 | CSASPWGGSYNEQFF | TGCAGTGCTAGCCCCTGGGGGGGCTCCTACAATGAGCAGTTCTTC
many | NA | TRBJ2-2 | TRBV13 | CASSLGLVRRNTGELFF | TGTGCCAGCAGCTTAGGTTTGGTCAGGAGGAACACCGGGGAGCTGTTTTTT
few | TRBD2 | TRBJ2-3 | TRBV4-1 | CASSLSGGGKDTQYF | TGCGCCAGCAGCCTTAGCGGGGGGGGAAAAGATACGCAGTATTTT
many | NA | TRBJ1-3 | TRBV12-3/TRBV12-4 | CASSPRHSSGNTIYF | TGTGCCAGCAGTCCCCGACATAGCTCTGGAAACACCATATATTTT
few | NA | TRBJ1-5 | TRBV2 | CASKPDRLSNQPQHF | TGTGCCAGCAAACCCGACAGGTTGAGCAATCAGCCCCAGCATTTT
few | NA | TRBJ2-6 | TRBV20-1 | CSAEDSAGAGANVLTF | TGCAGTGCTGAAGACTCAGCCGGGGCTGGGGCCAACGTCCTGACTTTC
few | NA | TRBJ2-1 | TRBV6-2/TRBV6-3 | CASTRGAGRRLRGVVAYNEQFF | TGTGCCAGCACGCGGGGAGCAGGGCGTCGTTTGAGGGGGGTGGTCGCATACAATGAGCAGTTCTTC
NA | TRBD2 | TRBJ2-6 | TRBV5-1 | CASSLVPGGARGTGANVLTF | TGCGCCAGCAGCTTGGTACCGGGAGGGGCCCGGGGTACTGGGGCCAACGTCCTGACTTTC
few | TRBD2 | TRBJ2-3 | TRBV10-1 | CASSLAGSADTQYF | TGCGCCAGCTCACTAGCGGGGAGTGCAGATACGCAGTATTTT
few | NA | TRBJ1-5 | TRBV30 | CAWSVSFSNQPQHF | TGTGCCTGGAGTGTTTCCTTTAGCAATCAGCCCCAGCATTTT
NA | NA | TRBJ2-2 | TRBV11-2 | CASSLILELFF | TGTGCCAGCAGCTTGATCTTAGAGCTGTTTTTT
few | NA | TRBJ2-3 | TRBV27 | CASRPNQVGTQYF | TGTGCCAGCAGGCCTAACCAAGTAGGTACGCAGTATTTT
NA | NA | TRBJ2-4 | TRBV11-1 | CASSSLAGRGGLQAKNIQYF | TGTGCCAGCAGCTCTCTTGCAGGCAGGGGCGGGTTACAAGCCAAAAACATTCAGTACTTC
many | TRBD1 | TRBJ1-1 | TRBV29-1 | CSGGQGYTEAFF | TGCAGCGGGGGACAGGGTTACACTGAAGCTTTCTTT
few | NA | TRBJ2-3 | TRBV7-2 | CATLRSSTDTQYF | TGTGCCACCTTAAGGTCCAGCACAGATACGCAGTATTTT
few | NA | TRBJ2-1 | TRBV7-2 | CASSSLLGSRFF | TGTGCCAGCAGCTCCTTACTTGGATCCCGGTTCTTC
NA | TRBD2 | TRBJ2-2 | TRBV7-2 | CASSPAGTRKLFF | TGTGCCAGCAGCCCGGCCGGGACTAGGAAGCTGTTTTTT
many | TRBD1 | TRBJ2-3 | TRBV4-1 | CASSQGQGAPDTQYF | TGCGCCAGCAGCCAAGGACAGGGGGCCCCAGATACGCAGTATTTT
NA | NA | TRBJ2-5 | TRBV5-1 | CASSLGQAGETQYF | TGCGCCAGCAGCTTGGGGCAGGCAGGGGAGACCCAGTACTTC